This TCR beta chain was recovered during a study of blood T cells in healthy people across ages. The second PCR ran about 6 to 12 cycles with a sample-barcoded 5' primer and J-beta primers. MiXCR, applied by TCRdb to the 5' RACE reads, yields one record per CDR3 protein. The sample shows around 1,000,000 distinct CDR3 sequences, more than 30% of them seen only once. Comment on this clonotype: Its antigen is still unknown.

Overall study results and limits: Because donor CMV status was unknown, expanded clonotype changes were possibly confounded.

Trimming took off 1 base at V and 2 bases at J, with 11 bases between the two ends. The germline V gene has CDR1 LGHNA and CDR2 YSLEER. This CDR3 is built from 15 residues. The sample taken for sequencing was blood. The V call is TRBV4-3, the J call TRBJ1-2; D gene ambiguous. This receptor was identified in a young man in good health. CDR3 in amino acids: CASSQGASRNYGYTF. DNA for the CDR3: TGCGCCAGCAGCCAAGGAGCGTCTCGGAACTATGGCTACACCTTC.